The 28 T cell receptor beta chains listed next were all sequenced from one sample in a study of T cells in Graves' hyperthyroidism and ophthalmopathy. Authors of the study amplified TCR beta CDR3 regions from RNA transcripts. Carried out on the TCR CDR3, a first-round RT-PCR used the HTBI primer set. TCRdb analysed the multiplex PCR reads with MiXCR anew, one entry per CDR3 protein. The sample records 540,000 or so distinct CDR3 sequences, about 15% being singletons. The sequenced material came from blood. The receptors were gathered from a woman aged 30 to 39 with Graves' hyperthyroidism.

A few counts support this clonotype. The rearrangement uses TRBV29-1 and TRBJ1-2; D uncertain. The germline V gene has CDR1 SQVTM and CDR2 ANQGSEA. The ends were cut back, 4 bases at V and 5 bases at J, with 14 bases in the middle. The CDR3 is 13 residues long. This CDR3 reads CSVVEGFGYGYTF. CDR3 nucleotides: TGCAGCGTTGTTGAGGGATTTGGATATGGCTACACCTTC.

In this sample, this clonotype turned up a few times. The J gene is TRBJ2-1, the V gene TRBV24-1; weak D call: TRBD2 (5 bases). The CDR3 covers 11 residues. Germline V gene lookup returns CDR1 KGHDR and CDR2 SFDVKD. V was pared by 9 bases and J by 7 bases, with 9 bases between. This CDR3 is CATARENEQFF. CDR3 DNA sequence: TGTGCCACCGCTAGGGAGAATGAGCAGTTCTTC.

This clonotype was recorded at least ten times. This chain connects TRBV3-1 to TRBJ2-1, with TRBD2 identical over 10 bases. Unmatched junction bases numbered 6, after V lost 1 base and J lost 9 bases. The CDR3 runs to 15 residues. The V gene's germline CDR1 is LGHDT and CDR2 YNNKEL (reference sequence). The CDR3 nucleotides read TGTGCCAGCAGCCAAGGCCTAGCGGGAGACTTTGAGCAGTTCTTC. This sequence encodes CASSQGLAGDFEQFF.

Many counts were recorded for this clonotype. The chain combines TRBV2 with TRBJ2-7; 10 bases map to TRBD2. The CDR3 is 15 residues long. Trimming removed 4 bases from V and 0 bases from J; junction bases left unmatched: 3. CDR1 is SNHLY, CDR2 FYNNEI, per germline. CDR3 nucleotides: TGTGCCAGCAGTGGGATAGCGGGAGGCTCCTACGAGCAGTACTTC. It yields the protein CASSGIAGGSYEQYF.

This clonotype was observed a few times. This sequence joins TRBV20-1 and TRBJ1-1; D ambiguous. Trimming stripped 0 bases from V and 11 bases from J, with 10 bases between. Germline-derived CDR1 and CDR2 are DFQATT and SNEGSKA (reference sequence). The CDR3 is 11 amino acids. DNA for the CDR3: TGCAGTGCTAGAGATCTTGGGGTTGCTTTCTTT. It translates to CSARDLGVAFF.

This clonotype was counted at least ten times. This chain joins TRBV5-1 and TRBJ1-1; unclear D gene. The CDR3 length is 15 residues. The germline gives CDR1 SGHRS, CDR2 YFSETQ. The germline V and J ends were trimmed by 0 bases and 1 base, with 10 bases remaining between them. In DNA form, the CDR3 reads TGCGCCAGCAGCTTGGCCTCCGGGCCGAACACTGAAGCTTTCTTT. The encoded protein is CASSLASGPNTEAFF.

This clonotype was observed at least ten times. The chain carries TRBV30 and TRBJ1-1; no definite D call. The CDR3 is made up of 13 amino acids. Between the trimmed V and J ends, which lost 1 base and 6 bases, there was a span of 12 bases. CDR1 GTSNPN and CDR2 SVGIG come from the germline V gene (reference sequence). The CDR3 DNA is TGTGCCTGGAGTGCGACGGGTCGCGCTGAAGCTTTCTTT. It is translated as CAWSATGRAEAFF.

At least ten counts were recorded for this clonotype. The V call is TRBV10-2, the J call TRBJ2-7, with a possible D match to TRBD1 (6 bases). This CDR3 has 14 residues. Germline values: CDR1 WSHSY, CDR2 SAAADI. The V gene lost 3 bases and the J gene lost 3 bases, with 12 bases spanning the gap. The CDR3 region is CASSDPDSNYEQYF. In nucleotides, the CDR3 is TGCGCCAGCAGTGACCCGGACAGTAACTACGAGCAGTACTTC.

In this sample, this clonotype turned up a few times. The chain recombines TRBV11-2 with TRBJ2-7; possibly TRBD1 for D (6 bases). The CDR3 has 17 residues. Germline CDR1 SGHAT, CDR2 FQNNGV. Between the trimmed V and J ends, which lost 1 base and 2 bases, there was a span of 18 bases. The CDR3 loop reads CASSLAPGTPVPYEQYF. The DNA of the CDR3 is TGTGCCAGCAGCTTAGCCCCCGGGACACCCGTTCCCTACGAGCAGTACTTC.

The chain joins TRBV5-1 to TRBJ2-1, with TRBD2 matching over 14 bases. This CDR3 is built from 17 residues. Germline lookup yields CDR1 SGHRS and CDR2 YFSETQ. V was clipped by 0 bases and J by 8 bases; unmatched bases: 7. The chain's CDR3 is CASSLDRLTSGRDEQFF. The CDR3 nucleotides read TGCGCCAGCAGCTTGGATCGGTTGACTAGCGGGAGGGATGAGCAGTTCTTC. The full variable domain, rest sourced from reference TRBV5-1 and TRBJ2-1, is KAGVTQTPRYLIKTRGQQVTLSCSPISGHRSVSWYQQTPGQGLQFLFEYFSETQRNKGNFPGRFSGRQFSNSRSEMNVSTLELGDSALYLCASSLDRLTSGRDEQFFGPGTRLTVL.

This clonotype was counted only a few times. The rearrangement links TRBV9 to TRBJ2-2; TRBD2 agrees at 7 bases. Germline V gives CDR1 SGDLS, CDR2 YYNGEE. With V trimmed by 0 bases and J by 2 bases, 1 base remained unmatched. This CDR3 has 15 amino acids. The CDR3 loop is CASSVASGNTGELFF. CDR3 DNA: TGTGCCAGCAGCGTAGCTAGCGGAAACACCGGGGAGCTGTTTTTT.

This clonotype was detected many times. The CDR3 here is CSAREVEQYF. CDR3 sequence (DNA): TGCAGTGCTAGAGAGGTGGAGCAGTACTTC. The rearrangement joins TRBV20-1 to TRBJ2-7; D call uncertain. Germline assignment: CDR1 DFQATT and CDR2 SNEGSKA (reference sequence). There are 10 residues in the CDR3. Trimming shortened V by 0 bases and J by 7 bases, and 4 bases separated the two germline ends.

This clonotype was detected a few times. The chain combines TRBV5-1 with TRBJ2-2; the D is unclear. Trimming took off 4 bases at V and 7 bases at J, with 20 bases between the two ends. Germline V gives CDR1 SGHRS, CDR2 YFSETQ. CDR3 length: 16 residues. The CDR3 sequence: CASSGGISNRGGELFF. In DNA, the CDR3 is TGCGCCAGCAGCGGTGGCATATCAAATAGAGGCGGGGAGCTGTTTTTT.

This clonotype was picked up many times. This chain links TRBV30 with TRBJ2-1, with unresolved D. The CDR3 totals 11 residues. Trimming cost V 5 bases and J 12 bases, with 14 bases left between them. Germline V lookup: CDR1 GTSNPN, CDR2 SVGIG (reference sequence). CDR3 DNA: TGTGCCTGGGAGACCCTTTACTGGCAGTTCTTC. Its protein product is CAWETLYWQFF.

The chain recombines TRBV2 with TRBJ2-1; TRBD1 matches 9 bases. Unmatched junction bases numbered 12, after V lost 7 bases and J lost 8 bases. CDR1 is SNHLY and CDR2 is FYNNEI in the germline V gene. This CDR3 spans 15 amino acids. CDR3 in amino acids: CASIKGTGKVDEQFF. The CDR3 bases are TGTGCCAGCATCAAAGGGACAGGGAAAGTGGATGAGCAGTTCTTC.

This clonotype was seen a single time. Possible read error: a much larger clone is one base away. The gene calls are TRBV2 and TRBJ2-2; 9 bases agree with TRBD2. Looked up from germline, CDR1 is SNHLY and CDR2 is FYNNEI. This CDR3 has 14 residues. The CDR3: CASSPSGNTGVLFF. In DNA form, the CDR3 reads TGTGCCAGCAGCCCTAGCGGGAACACCGGGGTGCTGTTTTTT.

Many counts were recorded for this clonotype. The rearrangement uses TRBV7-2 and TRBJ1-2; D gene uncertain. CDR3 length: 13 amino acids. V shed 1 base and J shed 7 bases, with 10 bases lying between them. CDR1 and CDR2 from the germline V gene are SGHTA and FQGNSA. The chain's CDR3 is CASSLVGLSGYTF. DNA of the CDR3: TGTGCCAGCAGCTTAGTTGGGCTCTCTGGCTACACCTTC.

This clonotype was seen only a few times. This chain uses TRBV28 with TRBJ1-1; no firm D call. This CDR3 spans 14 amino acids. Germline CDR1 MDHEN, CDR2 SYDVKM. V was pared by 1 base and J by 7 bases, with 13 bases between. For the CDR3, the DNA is TGTGCCAGCAGTTTATCGAGGAATACCCTTGAAGCTTTCTTT. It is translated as CASSLSRNTLEAFF. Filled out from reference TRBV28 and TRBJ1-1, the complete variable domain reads DVKVTQSSRYLVKRTGEKVFLECVQDMDHENMFWYRQDPGLGLRLIYFSYDVKMKEKGDIPEGYSVSREKKERFSLILESASTNQTSMYLCASSLSRNTLEAFFGQGTRLTVV.

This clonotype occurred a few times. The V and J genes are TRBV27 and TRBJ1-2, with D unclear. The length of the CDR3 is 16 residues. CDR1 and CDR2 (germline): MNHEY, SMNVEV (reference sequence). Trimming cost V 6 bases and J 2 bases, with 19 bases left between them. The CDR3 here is CASSPDRLPRNYGYTF. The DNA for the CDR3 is TGTGCCAGCAGCCCGGATCGTCTCCCTCGGAACTATGGCTACACCTTC.

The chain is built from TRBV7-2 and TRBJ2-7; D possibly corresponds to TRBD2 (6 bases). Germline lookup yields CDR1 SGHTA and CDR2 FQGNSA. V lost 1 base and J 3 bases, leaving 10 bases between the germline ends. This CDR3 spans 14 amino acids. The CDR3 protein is CASSLGGDVYEQYF. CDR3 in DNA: TGTGCCAGCAGCTTAGGCGGGGACGTCTACGAGCAGTACTTC.

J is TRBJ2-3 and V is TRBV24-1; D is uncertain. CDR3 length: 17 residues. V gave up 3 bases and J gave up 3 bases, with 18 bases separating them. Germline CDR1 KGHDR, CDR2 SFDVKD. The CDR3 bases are TGTGCCACCAGTGATGCCACCTCAGCAGACGTAACAGATACGCAGTATTTT. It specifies CATSDATSADVTDTQYF.

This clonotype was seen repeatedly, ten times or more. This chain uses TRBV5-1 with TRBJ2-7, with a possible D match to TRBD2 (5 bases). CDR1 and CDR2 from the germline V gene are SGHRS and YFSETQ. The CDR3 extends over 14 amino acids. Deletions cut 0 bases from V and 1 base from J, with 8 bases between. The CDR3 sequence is CASSLGGASYEQYF. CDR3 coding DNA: TGCGCCAGCAGCTTGGGGGGAGCTTCCTACGAGCAGTACTTC.

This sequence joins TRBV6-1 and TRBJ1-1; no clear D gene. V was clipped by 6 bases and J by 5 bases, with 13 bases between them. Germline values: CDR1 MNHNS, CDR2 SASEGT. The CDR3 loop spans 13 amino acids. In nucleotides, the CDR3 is TGTGCCAGCAGCCGCGGAAGGGAGACTGAAGCTTTCTTT. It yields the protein CASSRGRETEAFF.

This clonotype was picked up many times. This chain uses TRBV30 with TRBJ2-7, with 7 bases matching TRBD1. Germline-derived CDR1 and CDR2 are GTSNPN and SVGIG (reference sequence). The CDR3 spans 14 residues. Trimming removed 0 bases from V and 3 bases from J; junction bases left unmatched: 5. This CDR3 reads CAWSVRGLFYEQYF. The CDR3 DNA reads TGTGCCTGGAGTGTAAGGGGGCTATTCTACGAGCAGTACTTC.

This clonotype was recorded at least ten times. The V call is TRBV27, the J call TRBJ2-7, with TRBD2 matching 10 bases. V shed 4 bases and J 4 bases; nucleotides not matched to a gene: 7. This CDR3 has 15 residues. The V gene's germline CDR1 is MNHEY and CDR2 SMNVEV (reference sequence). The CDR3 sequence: CASSSLAGEMYEQYF. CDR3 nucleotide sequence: TGTGCCAGCAGTTCCCTAGCGGGAGAGATGTACGAGCAGTACTTC.

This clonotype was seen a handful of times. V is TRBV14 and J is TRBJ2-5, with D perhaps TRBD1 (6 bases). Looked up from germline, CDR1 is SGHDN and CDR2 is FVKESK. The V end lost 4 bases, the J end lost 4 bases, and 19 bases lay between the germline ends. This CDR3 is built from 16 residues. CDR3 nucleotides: TGTGCCAGCAGCCGCCAGGGGCGCGTGATCGGAGAGACCCAGTACTTC. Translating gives CASSRQGRVIGETQYF.

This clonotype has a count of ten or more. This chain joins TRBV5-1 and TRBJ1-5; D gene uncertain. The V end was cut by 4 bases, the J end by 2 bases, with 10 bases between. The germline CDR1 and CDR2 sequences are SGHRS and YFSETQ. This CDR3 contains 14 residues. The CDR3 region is CASSTDGGNQPQHF. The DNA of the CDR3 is TGCGCCAGCAGCACGGACGGTGGCAATCAGCCCCAGCATTTT.

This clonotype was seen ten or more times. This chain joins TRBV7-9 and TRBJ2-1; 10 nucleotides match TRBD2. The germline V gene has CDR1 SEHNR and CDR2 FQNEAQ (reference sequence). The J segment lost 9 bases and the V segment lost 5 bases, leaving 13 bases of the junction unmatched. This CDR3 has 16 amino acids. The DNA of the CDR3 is TGTGCCAGCAGCCCAGGGGTTAGCGGGAGGTACGGTGAGCAGTTCTTC. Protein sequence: CASSPGVSGRYGEQFF.